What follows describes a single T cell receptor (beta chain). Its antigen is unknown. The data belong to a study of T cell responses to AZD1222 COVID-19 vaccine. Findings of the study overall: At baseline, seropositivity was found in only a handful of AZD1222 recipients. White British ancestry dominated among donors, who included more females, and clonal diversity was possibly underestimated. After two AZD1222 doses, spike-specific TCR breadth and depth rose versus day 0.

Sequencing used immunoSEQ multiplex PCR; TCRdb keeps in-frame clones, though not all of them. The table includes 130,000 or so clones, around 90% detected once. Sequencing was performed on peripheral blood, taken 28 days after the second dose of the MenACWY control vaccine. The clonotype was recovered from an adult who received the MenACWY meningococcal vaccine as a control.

The CDR3 region is CASSQGLAGAGETQYF. The CDR3 nucleotides are TGTGCCAGCAGCCAAGGACTAGCGGGAGCCGGAGAGACCCAGTACTTC. This rearrangement joins TRBV4-2 to TRBJ2-5; TRBD2 matches 12 bases. With V trimmed by 1 base and J by 4 bases, 4 bases remained unmatched. This CDR3 is built from 16 residues. Looked up from germline, CDR1 is LGHNA and CDR2 is YNFKEQ.